Listed below are T cell receptor beta chains from one sample, sequenced in a study of T-cell reconstitution after alpha-beta-depleted transplantation in children. TCRdb processed the PCR reads anew with MiXCR; each CDR3 protein has one entry. The table has about 480,000 distinct CDR3 sequences, roughly an eighth seen once; the top ten hold roughly 5.4%. Specimen: PBMCs from the stem cell graft donor, collected from the stem cell graft. The source is a human donor who donated a stem cell graft to a child with combined immunodeficiency. The CDR3 runs from the conserved cysteine through the conserved F or W. A D gene is named only where the DNA matches it firmly. The size of a clone is reported for some rows only, either as once, few or many, or as a class for expanded clones.

CDR3 DNA: TGTGCCAGCAGCTTAGTCGGGGCCTACGAGCAGTACTTC
CDR3 protein: CASSLVGAYEQYF
CDR3 length: 13
clone size: many
V gene: TRBV7-9
D gene: -
J gene: TRBJ2-7

CDR3 DNA: TGTGCCAGCAGTTACTCTTCACAGGGGGAAGACTATGGCTACACCTTC
CDR3 protein: CASSYSSQGEDYGYTF
CDR3 length: 16
clone size: few
V gene: TRBV6-2/TRBV6-3
D gene: TRBD1
J gene: TRBJ1-2

CDR3 DNA: TGTGCCAGCAGTTTAAAGACACCTAGACTTGGGGAGACCCAGTACTTC
CDR3 protein: CASSLKTPRLGETQYF
CDR3 length: 16
clone size: many
V gene: TRBV12-3/TRBV12-4
D gene: -
J gene: TRBJ2-5

CDR3 DNA: TGTGCCAGCAGTGTCACAGGGATGTGGACTGAAGCTTTCTTT
CDR3 protein: CASSVTGMWTEAFF
CDR3 length: 14
clone size: few
V gene: TRBV25-1
D gene: -
J gene: TRBJ1-1

CDR3 DNA: TGTGCCAGCAGCACGATAGCCGAGCAGTACTTC
CDR3 protein: CASSTIAEQYF
CDR3 length: 11
clone size: -
V gene: TRBV5-6
D gene: -
J gene: TRBJ2-7

CDR3 DNA: TGCAGTGCTCTTAGGAGGGAGCATAGCACAGATACGCAGTATTTT
CDR3 protein: CSALRREHSTDTQYF
CDR3 length: 15
clone size: -
V gene: TRBV20-1
D gene: -
J gene: TRBJ2-3

CDR3 DNA: TGCAGCGTGATAGTACAGGGCAGCAATCAGCCCCAGCATTTT
CDR3 protein: CSVIVQGSNQPQHF
CDR3 length: 14
clone size: -
V gene: TRBV29-1
D gene: -
J gene: TRBJ1-5

CDR3 DNA: TGTGCCTGGAGCTATAGCGGGGGGGGGCACAATGAGCAGTTCTTC
CDR3 protein: CAWSYSGGGHNEQFF
CDR3 length: 15
clone size: many
V gene: TRBV30
D gene: TRBD2
J gene: TRBJ2-1

CDR3 DNA: TGTGCCAGCAGCGCCAAATCCGGGATCGTCTACGAGCAGTACTTC
CDR3 protein: CASSAKSGIVYEQYF
CDR3 length: 15
clone size: -
V gene: TRBV9
D gene: -
J gene: TRBJ2-7

CDR3 DNA: TGTGCCAGCAGTTTGGACAGGGGTACCAATCAGCCCCAGCATTTT
CDR3 protein: CASSLDRGTNQPQHF
CDR3 length: 15
clone size: few
V gene: TRBV12-3/TRBV12-4
D gene: TRBD1
J gene: TRBJ1-5

CDR3 DNA: TGTGCCAACCTGGCGCTAGCGGGGTACGAGCAGTACTTC
CDR3 protein: CANLALAGYEQYF
CDR3 length: 13
clone size: -
V gene: TRBV2
D gene: TRBD2
J gene: TRBJ2-7

CDR3 DNA: TGTGCCAGCAGCCAGGCCCGGGACTTTCCTAGCACAGATACGCAGTATTTT
CDR3 protein: CASSQARDFPSTDTQYF
CDR3 length: 17
clone size: -
V gene: TRBV14
D gene: -
J gene: TRBJ2-3

CDR3 DNA: TGTGCCAGCAGTGAAGCGCTTCAGGACGAGCAGTTCTTC
CDR3 protein: CASSEALQDEQFF
CDR3 length: 13
clone size: -
V gene: TRBV2
D gene: -
J gene: TRBJ2-1

CDR3 DNA: TGTGCCAGCAGCCAGACCCTGGACAGGCTTAGTTTCTTT
CDR3 protein: CASSQTLDRLSFF
CDR3 length: 13
clone size: -
V gene: TRBV11-1
D gene: TRBD1
J gene: TRBJ1-1

CDR3 DNA: TGTGCCAGCAGGGGGACACCGGTAGGGGAAAAACTGTTTTTT
CDR3 protein: CASRGTPVGEKLFF
CDR3 length: 14
clone size: -
V gene: TRBV12-3/TRBV12-4
D gene: -
J gene: TRBJ1-4

CDR3 DNA: TGTGCCAGCAGCTTGGTTGACAGAGGAGGAGATACGCAGTATTTT
CDR3 protein: CASSLVDRGGDTQYF
CDR3 length: 15
clone size: many
V gene: TRBV5-8
D gene: -
J gene: TRBJ2-3

CDR3 DNA: TGCAGCGTTGATGTCACCGGGGAGCTGTTTTTT
CDR3 protein: CSVDVTGELFF
CDR3 length: 11
clone size: many
V gene: TRBV29-1
D gene: -
J gene: TRBJ2-2

CDR3 DNA: TGCAGTGCTCGCCGACAGGGAGCTAACTACGAGCAGTACTTC
CDR3 protein: CSARRQGANYEQYF
CDR3 length: 14
clone size: -
V gene: TRBV20-1
D gene: TRBD1
J gene: TRBJ2-7

CDR3 DNA: TGTGCCAGCAGTCGAGGGGGAGATACGCAGTATTTT
CDR3 protein: CASSRGGDTQYF
CDR3 length: 12
clone size: many
V gene: TRBV6-2/TRBV6-3
D gene: -
J gene: TRBJ2-3

CDR3 DNA: TGTGCCACCAGTGATTTAGGCAGATACCGGGGGCAGTTCTTC
CDR3 protein: CATSDLGRYRGQFF
CDR3 length: 14
clone size: few
V gene: TRBV24-1
D gene: -
J gene: TRBJ2-1

CDR3 DNA: TGTGCCAGCAGCCAACGTAACAGGGGTTCACCCCTCCACTTT
CDR3 protein: CASSQRNRGSPLHF
CDR3 length: 14
clone size: -
V gene: TRBV3-1
D gene: TRBD1
J gene: TRBJ1-6

CDR3 DNA: TGCGCCAGCAGCCAAGGCTCAGGTCCTAATTCACCCCTCCACTTT
CDR3 protein: CASSQGSGPNSPLHF
CDR3 length: 15
clone size: -
V gene: TRBV4-3
D gene: -
J gene: TRBJ1-6

CDR3 DNA: TGTGCCAGCAGCCCTCCTTTGGGGGATGGAGAGACCCAGTACTTC
CDR3 protein: CASSPPLGDGETQYF
CDR3 length: 15
clone size: -
V gene: TRBV3-1
D gene: -
J gene: TRBJ2-5

CDR3 DNA: TGTGCCAGCAGCCCTACAGCGGGAGGGTTGGAGACCCAGTACTTC
CDR3 protein: CASSPTAGGLETQYF
CDR3 length: 15
clone size: -
V gene: TRBV13
D gene: TRBD2
J gene: TRBJ2-5

CDR3 DNA: TGTGCCAGCAGTTACTCGGGACAGGCCGAGCAGTACTTC
CDR3 protein: CASSYSGQAEQYF
CDR3 length: 13
clone size: few
V gene: TRBV6-2/TRBV6-3
D gene: TRBD1
J gene: TRBJ2-7

CDR3 DNA: TGCGCCAGCAGCCAAGACCCCATGGGACCCGGACTAGCAAAAGATACGCAGTATTTT
CDR3 protein: CASSQDPMGPGLAKDTQYF
CDR3 length: 19
clone size: many
V gene: TRBV4-3
D gene: TRBD2
J gene: TRBJ2-3

CDR3 DNA: TGTGCCAGCAGCCCGGATTGGGGTGGTGAGCAGTTCTTC
CDR3 protein: CASSPDWGGEQFF
CDR3 length: 13
clone size: -
V gene: TRBV14
D gene: -
J gene: TRBJ2-1

CDR3 DNA: TGTGCCAGCAGTTTTGGGGAATCCTACGAGCAGTACTTC
CDR3 protein: CASSFGESYEQYF
CDR3 length: 13
clone size: many
V gene: TRBV27
D gene: -
J gene: TRBJ2-7

CDR3 DNA: TGTGCCAGCGCTGGGACTAGAGGCTACAATGAGCAGTTCTTC
CDR3 protein: CASAGTRGYNEQFF
CDR3 length: 14
clone size: few
V gene: TRBV13
D gene: TRBD2
J gene: TRBJ2-1

CDR3 DNA: TGTGCCAGCAGCCCACCGGACAGGCTCAACGAGCAGTACTTC
CDR3 protein: CASSPPDRLNEQYF
CDR3 length: 14
clone size: -
V gene: TRBV11-3
D gene: TRBD1
J gene: TRBJ2-7

CDR3 DNA: TGTGCCAGCAGCCGTGAGACTAGCGGGAGACTCTACGAGCAGTACTTC
CDR3 protein: CASSRETSGRLYEQYF
CDR3 length: 16
clone size: -
V gene: TRBV3-1
D gene: TRBD2
J gene: TRBJ2-7

CDR3 DNA: TGTGCCAGCAGTTATTTAGCCACTGAAGCTTTCTTT
CDR3 protein: CASSYLATEAFF
CDR3 length: 12
clone size: -
V gene: TRBV6-6
D gene: -
J gene: TRBJ1-1

CDR3 DNA: TGTGCCAGCAGCTTAGCGTGGGGTAGCGGCTACGAGCAGTACTTC
CDR3 protein: CASSLAWGSGYEQYF
CDR3 length: 15
clone size: many
V gene: TRBV7-2
D gene: -
J gene: TRBJ2-7

CDR3 DNA: TGTGCCAGCAGTTACAGGGGATTCACTAATGAAAAACTGTTTTTT
CDR3 protein: CASSYRGFTNEKLFF
CDR3 length: 15
clone size: few
V gene: TRBV6-5
D gene: -
J gene: TRBJ1-4

CDR3 DNA: TGTGCCAGCAGCCGGGGGCGAGGGTCCTACGAGCAGTACTTC
CDR3 protein: CASSRGRGSYEQYF
CDR3 length: 14
clone size: few
V gene: TRBV11-2
D gene: -
J gene: TRBJ2-7

CDR3 DNA: TGTGCCAGCACCCTAGGGTTGGCGGGGCTAAGTGATACGCAGTATTTT
CDR3 protein: CASTLGLAGLSDTQYF
CDR3 length: 16
clone size: -
V gene: TRBV11-3
D gene: -
J gene: TRBJ2-3

CDR3 DNA: TGTGCCAGCAGTTTAGCGGGGGGGCACACCGGGGAGCTGTTTTTT
CDR3 protein: CASSLAGGHTGELFF
CDR3 length: 15
clone size: few
V gene: TRBV27
D gene: TRBD2
J gene: TRBJ2-2

CDR3 DNA: TGTGCCAGCAGCTTAGGGACAAACCGGGCGGCTGAGCAGTTCTTC
CDR3 protein: CASSLGTNRAAEQFF
CDR3 length: 15
clone size: few
V gene: TRBV11-2
D gene: -
J gene: TRBJ2-1

CDR3 DNA: TGTGCCAGCAGACTCGGTCTAGCGGCCAAGTGGAATACGCAGTATTTT
CDR3 protein: CASRLGLAAKWNTQYF
CDR3 length: 16
clone size: few
V gene: TRBV6-2/TRBV6-3
D gene: TRBD2
J gene: TRBJ2-3

CDR3 DNA: TGTGCCACCAACTGGGGAGGGGGAGGCATTCAGTACTTC
CDR3 protein: CATNWGGGGIQYF
CDR3 length: 13
clone size: few
V gene: TRBV12-3/TRBV12-4
D gene: -
J gene: TRBJ2-4

CDR3 DNA: TGTGCCAGCAGTTTTAGAGGGTGGGGTTATAGAAGAGGAGAGACCCAGTACTTC
CDR3 protein: CASSFRGWGYRRGETQYF
CDR3 length: 18
clone size: -
V gene: TRBV27
D gene: -
J gene: TRBJ2-5

CDR3 DNA: TGTGCCAGCACTCCCTCGACTAGTTCTCTCTCCTACGAGCAGTACTTC
CDR3 protein: CASTPSTSSLSYEQYF
CDR3 length: 16
clone size: -
V gene: TRBV2
D gene: -
J gene: TRBJ2-7

CDR3 DNA: TGTGCCAGCAGTTTATTCGGAGGGTCGGACAATGAGCAGTTCTTC
CDR3 protein: CASSLFGGSDNEQFF
CDR3 length: 15
clone size: -
V gene: TRBV12-3/TRBV12-4
D gene: -
J gene: TRBJ2-1